A selection of T cell receptor beta chains follows, all from one sample in a study of T-cell reconstitution after alpha-beta-depleted transplantation in children. In TCRdb, the PCR reads were re-called with MiXCR into one record per CDR3 protein. The table records some 600,000 distinct CDR3 sequences, 10% to 15% of them present only once. This sample comprised PBMCs, mostly from graft donor cells, obtained 360 days after TCRalphabeta/CD19-depleted stem cell transplant. The receptor source for this set is a male patient under 18 who had a stem cell transplant for acute myeloid leukemia, so the T cells may come from the graft donor. The CDR3 runs from the conserved cysteine through the conserved F or W. A D gene is named only where the DNA matches it firmly. Some rows mark clone size as missing; the rest say once, few, many or name a class of expanded clone.

v_call	d_call	clone_size	j_call	cdr3_nt	cdr3_aa
TRBV6-2/TRBV6-3	-	few	TRBJ1-1	TGTGCCAGCAGTTACTCGGGACGGACGAACACTGAAGCTTTCTTT	CASSYSGRTNTEAFF
TRBV12-3/TRBV12-4	TRBD1	-	TRBJ1-5	TGTGCCAGCGGACAGGGAGGCAATCAGCCCCAGCATTTT	CASGQGGNQPQHF
TRBV28	-	-	TRBJ1-1	TGTGCCAGCAGTTTGGCCGGGGATGGCACTGAAGCTTTCTTT	CASSLAGDGTEAFF
TRBV21-1	-	-	TRBJ2-1	TGTGCCAGCAGCGGACTTTTCGGGACAGGGAAAGGCAATGAGCAGTTCTTC	CASSGLFGTGKGNEQFF
TRBV29-1	TRBD2	-	TRBJ2-5	TGCAGCGTTGAACGGACTAGCGGGAGAAAGGCCCAAGAGACCCAGTACTTC	CSVERTSGRKAQETQYF
TRBV7-9	-	few	TRBJ2-7	TGTGCCGTATGGACTTATCGGAACGAGCAGTACTTC	CAVWTYRNEQYF
TRBV6-1	-	-	TRBJ2-5	TGTGCCAGCAGTACCACTGGGCGGGGTGAGACCCAGTACTTC	CASSTTGRGETQYF
TRBV28	-	-	TRBJ2-7	TGTGCCAGCAGCCGAACGCGAGAGCAGTACTTC	CASSRTREQYF
TRBV30	-	-	TRBJ2-7	TGTGCCTCCACCCTGCAGGGCGACTTCTACGAGCAGTACTTC	CASTLQGDFYEQYF
TRBV7-2	TRBD2	few	TRBJ2-7	TGTGCCAGCAGCTTAGTGTTCGGGGGGAGCTACGAGCAGTACTTC	CASSLVFGGSYEQYF
TRBV6-2/TRBV6-3	-	-	TRBJ2-5	TGTGCCAGCAGTTACTCTTTGCCGAAACTGTACCAAGAGACCCAGTACTTC	CASSYSLPKLYQETQYF
TRBV7-2	-	few	TRBJ2-3	TGTGCCAGCAGCTTAATACCCCTTAACACAGATACGCAGTATTTT	CASSLIPLNTDTQYF
TRBV15	TRBD2	-	TRBJ2-1	TGTGCCACCAGCCCTCGACTAGCTTTGGATGAGCAGTTCTTC	CATSPRLALDEQFF
TRBV12-3/TRBV12-4	-	-	TRBJ2-1	TGTACCAGCAGTTTCCGGGATTTAAGCCCCGGCTCTGGCTACAATGAGCAGTTCTTC	CTSSFRDLSPGSGYNEQFF
TRBV7-8	-	-	TRBJ2-7	TGTGCCAGCAGCTTAGCGCAGGCGACCTACGAGCAGTACTTC	CASSLAQATYEQYF
TRBV20-1	TRBD2	few	TRBJ2-5	TGCAGTGCTAGAGACCCGTGGGGGGGGAGGGAGGAGACCCAGTACTTC	CSARDPWGGREETQYF
TRBV12-3/TRBV12-4	TRBD2	few	TRBJ2-1	TGTGCCAGCAGTTTAAATCTTGGCGGGAGGGCAAGGAATGAGCAGTTCTTC	CASSLNLGGRARNEQFF
TRBV28	TRBD1	few	TRBJ1-6	TGTGCCAGCAGTCCCGGGACAGGTTGGGATTCACCCCTCCACTTT	CASSPGTGWDSPLHF
TRBV20-1	-	-	TRBJ1-2	TGCAGTGCTACCCTTGGGACGGCAAACTATGGCTACACCTTC	CSATLGTANYGYTF
TRBV27	TRBD1	few	TRBJ2-6	TGTGCCAGCAGTCCCTCGACAGGGCAAAAGCCCTCTGGGGCCAACGTCCTGACTTTC	CASSPSTGQKPSGANVLTF
TRBV7-9	-	-	TRBJ1-4	TGTGCCAGCAGCCCGACGGGGGTGGCCGCAACTAATGAAAAACTGTTTTTT	CASSPTGVAATNEKLFF
TRBV28	TRBD2	few	TRBJ2-5	TGTGCCAGCGTTCCCAGTGGACTAGTTCAAGAGACCCAGTACTTC	CASVPSGLVQETQYF
TRBV2	TRBD1	-	TRBJ1-6	TGTGCCAGCAGTGGGGACAGGGATTCACCCCTCCACTTT	CASSGDRDSPLHF
TRBV9	TRBD1	few	TRBJ2-1	TGTGCCAGCAGCGTAGCCCAGACAGGGGGCAGGGTAGCGGGGCGTTACAATGAGCAGTTCTTC	CASSVAQTGGRVAGRYNEQFF
TRBV7-3	TRBD2	few	TRBJ2-7	TGTGCCAGCAGCTTAACGTGGGGGACTAACTACGAGCAGTACTTC	CASSLTWGTNYEQYF